This T cell receptor beta chain was sequenced for a study of cytomegalovirus exposure and HLA in healthy donors. Between the trimmed V and J ends, which lost 6 bases and 0 bases, there was a span of 11 bases. Per the germline V gene, CDR1 is KGHSH and CDR2 is LQKENI. The CDR3 has 15 residues. PCR was performed using 60 Vbeta and 13 Jbeta primers. Sequencing used immunoSEQ multiplex PCR; TCRdb keeps in-frame clones, though not all of them. The profile covers about 82,000 clones, with approximately 74% appearing a single time and more than 5.5% taken by the ten largest. As regards this clone: Antigen: not known.

Regarding the study as a whole: In a later analysis, about 17,000 TCR beta sequences were associated with HLA alleles at 0.05 false discovery rate.

V is TRBV18 and J is TRBJ1-4; D gene ambiguous. Sequencing used PBMCs. This TCR was sampled from a woman in her fifties or sixties in good health and CMV-seropositive. CDR3 in amino acids: CASSLGPSTNEKLFF. The CDR3 DNA follows: TGTGCCAGCTCCCTAGGCCCGTCAACTAATGAAAAACTGTTTTTT.